Below, one T cell receptor (beta chain) is given with its context. This receptor's antigen is unknown. Base qualities are not provided; no much larger clone lies one nucleotide away. The source of the sample is a study of blood T cell repertoires in COVID-19 (dated by TCRdb to about 2020). About the full investigation: For ImmuneRACE Cohort 3, a participant was defined as recovered based on two consecutive negative NP/OP PCR tests, clearance by a healthcare professional, or resolution of symptoms. Collaborator samples came from the United States, Italy and Spain and covered acute and convalescent phases of COVID-19. The prospective study material was composed of cDNA or gDNA derived from T cells, B-cell-depleted T cells, or PBMCs. The dataset comprised deeply sampled blood TCRbeta repertoires from subjects exposed to, actively infected with, or recovered from COVID-19. A freely available public database, intended as a resource for researchers studying the immune response to SARS-CoV-2, is where the repertoires were released. Samples came from the ongoing ImmuneRACE study (first 160 participants) plus 1,254 subjects from 6 global collaborators. Nearly every sample came with metadata listing a de-identified subject ID, COVID-19 status, age in years and sex. Where HLA class I and class II types were available, the types were taken from metadata supplied by the sample provider, not from assay-based typing. Study-wide findings and limitations: Clinical and demographic metadata were provided uncurated, with the amount varying by source and participant.

In the prospective study, participants were roughly 18 to 100 years old, resided in 20 to 30 geographic areas of the United States, and were enrolled through a virtual design. Cohort assignment in the prospective study relied on participant-reported clinical history from a screening survey and a study questionnaire. In the prospective study, whole blood, serum and a nasopharyngeal or oropharyngeal swab were collected from each participant by mobile phlebotomists. Prospective study participants could optionally give additional blood draws and questionnaires over a roughly 2-month period. Before DNA extraction, blood samples from the prospective study were shipped at room temperature or frozen. The CDR3 has 17 amino acids, counting the end cysteine and phenylalanine. Just CDR3 DNA is preserved here, 51 bases in frame from base 1. V and J lose 0 bases and 1 base, and a span of 10 bases separates them. From the germline V gene (reference sequence), CDR1 is LGHDT and CDR2 is YNNKEL.

The immunoSEQ Assay, a bias-controlled multiplex PCR, was used to amplify TCRbeta CDR3 regions from genomic DNA. Per the source publication's procedure: Within the assay, amplification of reference gene primers was used to estimate how many nucleated cells each sample contained. Sequence reads were collapsed and filtered to measure the absolute abundance of every unique TCRbeta CDR3 rearrangement. For each sample, productive Simpson clonality was calculated as the square root of Simpson's diversity index over productive rearrangements. TCRdb re-hosts the immuneACCESS table, in-frame sequences only. Its copies lack some clones; in the studies checked, an unresolved V gene accounts for under half of them, and the cause for the rest is not known. The V and J calls and clone size come from that table; D and trimming were worked out from the DNA. Present in this sample are over 250,000 clones, 88% of which were seen just once. 2% of the sample belongs to the ten largest clones.

This receptor was taken from a woman aged 60-70 years in a cohort exposed to, infected with or recovered from COVID-19 (not recorded which). The chain is encoded by TRBV3-1 (or the pseudogene TRBV3-2) joined to TRBJ1-6, and the D gene may be TRBD1, 6 bases matching. Sequencing was done on a sample of PBMCs or T cells enriched from blood (not recorded which). CDR3 reads: CASSQDEGESYNSPLHF. In nucleotides, the sequence is TGTGCCAGCAGCCAAGATGAGGGGGAGTCCTATAATTCACCCCTCCACTTT.